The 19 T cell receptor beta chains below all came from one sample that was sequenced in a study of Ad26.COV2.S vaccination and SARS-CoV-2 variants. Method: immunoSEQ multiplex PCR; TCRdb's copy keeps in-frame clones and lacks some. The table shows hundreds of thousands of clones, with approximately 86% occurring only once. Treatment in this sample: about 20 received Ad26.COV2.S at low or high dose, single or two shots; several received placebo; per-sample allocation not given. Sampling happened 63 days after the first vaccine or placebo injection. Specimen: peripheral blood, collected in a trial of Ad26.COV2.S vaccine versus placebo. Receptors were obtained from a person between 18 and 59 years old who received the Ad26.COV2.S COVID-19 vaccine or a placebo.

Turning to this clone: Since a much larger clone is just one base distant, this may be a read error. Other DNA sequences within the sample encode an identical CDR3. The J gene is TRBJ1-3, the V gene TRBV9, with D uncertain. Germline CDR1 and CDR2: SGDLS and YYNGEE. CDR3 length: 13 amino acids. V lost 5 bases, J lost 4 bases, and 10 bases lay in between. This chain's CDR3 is CASSRGDGNTIYF. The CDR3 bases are TGTGCCAGCAGTCGGGGTGACGGAAACACCATATATTTT. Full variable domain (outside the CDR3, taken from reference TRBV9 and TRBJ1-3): DSGVTQTPKHLITATGQRVTLRCSPRSGDLSVYWYQQSLDQGLQFLIQYYNGEERAKGNILERFSAQQFPDLHSELNLSSLELGDSALYFCASSRGDGNTIYFGEGSWLTVV.

The CDR3 DNA follows: TGTGCCAGAAGCTTGGCCACGGGTCTCCTGAAAAATACCGGCACAGATACGCAGTATTTT. Residues: CARSLATGLLKNTGTDTQYF. The V call is TRBV5-3, the J call TRBJ2-3, with unresolved D. Being an ORF, TRBV5-3 has a function that is uncertain. The germline V and J ends were trimmed by 0 bases and 1 base, with 24 bases remaining between them. The CDR3 sequence is 20 residues long.

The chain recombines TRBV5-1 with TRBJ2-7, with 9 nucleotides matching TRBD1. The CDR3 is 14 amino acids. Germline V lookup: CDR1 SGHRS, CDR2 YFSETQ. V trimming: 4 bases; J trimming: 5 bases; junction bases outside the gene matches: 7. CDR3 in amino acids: CASSLLTGGHEQYF. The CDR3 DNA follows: TGCGCCAGCAGCCTTTTGACAGGGGGTCACGAGCAGTACTTC.

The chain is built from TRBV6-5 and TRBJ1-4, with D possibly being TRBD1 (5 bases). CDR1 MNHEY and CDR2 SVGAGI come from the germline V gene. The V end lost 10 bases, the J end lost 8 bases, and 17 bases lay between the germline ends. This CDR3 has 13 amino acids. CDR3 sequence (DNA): TGTGCCATCAGGGCATTTGCCAGGGAAAAACTGTTTTTT. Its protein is CAIRAFAREKLFF.

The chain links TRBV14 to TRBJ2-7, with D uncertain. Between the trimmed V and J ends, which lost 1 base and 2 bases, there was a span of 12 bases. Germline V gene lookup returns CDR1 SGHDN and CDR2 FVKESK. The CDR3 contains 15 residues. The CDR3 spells CASSQVTSRPYEQYF. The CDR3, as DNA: TGTGCCAGCAGCCAAGTCACCAGTCGGCCCTACGAGCAGTACTTC.

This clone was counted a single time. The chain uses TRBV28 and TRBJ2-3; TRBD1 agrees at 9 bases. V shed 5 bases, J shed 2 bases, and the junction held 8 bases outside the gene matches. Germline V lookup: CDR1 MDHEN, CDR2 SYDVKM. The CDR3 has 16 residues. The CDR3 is CASSRAQGAVTDTQYF. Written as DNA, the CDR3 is TGTGCCAGCAGTCGGGCACAGGGGGCCGTCACAGATACGCAGTATTTT.

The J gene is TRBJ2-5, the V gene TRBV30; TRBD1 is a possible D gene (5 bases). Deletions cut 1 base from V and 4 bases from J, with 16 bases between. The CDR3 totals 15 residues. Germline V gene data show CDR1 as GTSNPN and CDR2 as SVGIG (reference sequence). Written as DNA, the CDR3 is TGTGCCTGGAGTGGCCGAAACAGGTTTGCAGAGACCCAGTACTTC. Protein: CAWSGRNRFAETQYF.

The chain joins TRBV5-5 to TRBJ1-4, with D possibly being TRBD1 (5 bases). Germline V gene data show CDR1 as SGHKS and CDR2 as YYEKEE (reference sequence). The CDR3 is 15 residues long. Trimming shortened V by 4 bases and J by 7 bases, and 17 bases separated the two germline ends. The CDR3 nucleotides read TGTGCCAGCAGCCGAAGGGACGGACAACCTGAAAAACTGTTTTTT. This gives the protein CASSRRDGQPEKLFF. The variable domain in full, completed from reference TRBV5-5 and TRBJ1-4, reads DAGVTQSPTHLIKTRGQQVTLRCSPISGHKSVSWYQQVLGQGPQFIFQYYEKEERGRGNFPDRFSARQFPNYSSELNVNALLLGDSALYLCASSRRDGQPEKLFFGSGTQLSVL.

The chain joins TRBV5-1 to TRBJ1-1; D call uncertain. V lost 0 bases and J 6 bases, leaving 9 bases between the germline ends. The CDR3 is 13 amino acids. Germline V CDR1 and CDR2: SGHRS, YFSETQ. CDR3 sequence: CASSLGWVPEAFF. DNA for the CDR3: TGCGCCAGCAGCTTGGGGTGGGTCCCTGAAGCTTTCTTT.

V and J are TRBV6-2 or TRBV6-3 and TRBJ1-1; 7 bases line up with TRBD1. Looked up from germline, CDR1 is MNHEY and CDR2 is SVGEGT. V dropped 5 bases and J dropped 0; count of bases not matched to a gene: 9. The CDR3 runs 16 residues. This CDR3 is CASSTDRATLNTEAFF. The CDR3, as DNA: TGTGCCAGCAGTACCGACAGGGCAACTTTGAACACTGAAGCTTTCTTT.

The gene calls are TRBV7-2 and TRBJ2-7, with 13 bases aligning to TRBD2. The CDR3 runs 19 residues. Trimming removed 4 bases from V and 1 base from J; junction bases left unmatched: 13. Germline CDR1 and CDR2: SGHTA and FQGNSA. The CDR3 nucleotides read TGTGCCAGCAGCTCAGCCGTGACTAGCGGGAGGCTTTTTTCCTACGAGCAGTACTTC. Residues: CASSSAVTSGRLFSYEQYF.

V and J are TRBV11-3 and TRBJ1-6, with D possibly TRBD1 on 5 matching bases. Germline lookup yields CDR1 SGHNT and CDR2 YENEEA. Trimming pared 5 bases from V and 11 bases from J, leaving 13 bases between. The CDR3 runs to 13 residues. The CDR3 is CASSQTRVTPLHF. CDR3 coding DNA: TGTGCCAGCAGCCAGACCAGGGTAACACCCCTCCACTTT.

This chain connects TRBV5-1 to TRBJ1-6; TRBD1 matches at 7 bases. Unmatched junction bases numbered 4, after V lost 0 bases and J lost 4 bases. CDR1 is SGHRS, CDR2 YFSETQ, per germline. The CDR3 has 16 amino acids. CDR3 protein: CASSLAGQKYNSPLHF. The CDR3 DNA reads TGCGCCAGCAGCTTGGCGGGACAGAAATATAATTCACCCCTCCACTTT.

The CDR3 region is CASSSRKGAREQFF. In nucleotides, the CDR3 is TGTGCCAGCAGTTCCAGAAAGGGGGCCCGGGAGCAGTTCTTC. This chain joins TRBV28 and TRBJ2-1; 7 nucleotides match TRBD1. Germline V gene lookup returns CDR1 MDHEN and CDR2 SYDVKM. Trimming at V came to 4 bases and at J to 10 bases, leaving 10 bases not matched to a gene. The CDR3 totals 14 residues.

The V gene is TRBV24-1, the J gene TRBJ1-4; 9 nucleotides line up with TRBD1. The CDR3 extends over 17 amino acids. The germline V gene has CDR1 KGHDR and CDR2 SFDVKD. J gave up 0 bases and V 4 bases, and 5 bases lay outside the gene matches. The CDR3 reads CATSERGQGATNEKLFF. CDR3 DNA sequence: TGTGCCACCAGTGAAAGGGGACAGGGTGCAACTAATGAAAAACTGTTTTTT.

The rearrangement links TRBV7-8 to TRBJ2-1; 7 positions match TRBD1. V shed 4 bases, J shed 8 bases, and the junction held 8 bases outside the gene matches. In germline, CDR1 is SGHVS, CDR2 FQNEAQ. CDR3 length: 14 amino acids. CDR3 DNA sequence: TGTGCCAGCAGCTCAATATACAGGGGCGATGAGCAGTTCTTC. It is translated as CASSSIYRGDEQFF. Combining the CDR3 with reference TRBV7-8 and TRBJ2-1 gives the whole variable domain GAGVSQSPRYKVAKRGQDVALRCDPISGHVSLFWYQQALGQGPEFLTYFQNEAQLDKSGLPSDRFFAERPEGSVSTLKIQRTQQEDSAVYLCASSSIYRGDEQFFGPGTRLTVL.

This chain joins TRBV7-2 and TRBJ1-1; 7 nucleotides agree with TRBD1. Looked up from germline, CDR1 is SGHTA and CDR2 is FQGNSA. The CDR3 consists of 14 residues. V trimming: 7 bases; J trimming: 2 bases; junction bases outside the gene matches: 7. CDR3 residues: CASTPGTANTEAFF. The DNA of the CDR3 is TGTGCCAGCACCCCCGGGACAGCAAACACTGAAGCTTTCTTT.

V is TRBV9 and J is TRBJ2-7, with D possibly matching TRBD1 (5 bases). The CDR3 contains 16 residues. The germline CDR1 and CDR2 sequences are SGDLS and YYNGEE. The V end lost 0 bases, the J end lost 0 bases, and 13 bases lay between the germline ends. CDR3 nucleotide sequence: TGTGCCAGCAGCGTAGGGGGCAGGAAGAGCTCCTACGAGCAGTACTTC. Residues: CASSVGGRKSSYEQYF.

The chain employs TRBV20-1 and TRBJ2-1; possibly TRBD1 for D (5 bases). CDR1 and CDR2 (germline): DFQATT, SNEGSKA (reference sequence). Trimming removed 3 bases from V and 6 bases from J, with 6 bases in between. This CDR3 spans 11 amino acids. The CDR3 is CSASQGNEQFF. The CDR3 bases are TGCAGTGCTAGTCAGGGCAATGAGCAGTTCTTC.